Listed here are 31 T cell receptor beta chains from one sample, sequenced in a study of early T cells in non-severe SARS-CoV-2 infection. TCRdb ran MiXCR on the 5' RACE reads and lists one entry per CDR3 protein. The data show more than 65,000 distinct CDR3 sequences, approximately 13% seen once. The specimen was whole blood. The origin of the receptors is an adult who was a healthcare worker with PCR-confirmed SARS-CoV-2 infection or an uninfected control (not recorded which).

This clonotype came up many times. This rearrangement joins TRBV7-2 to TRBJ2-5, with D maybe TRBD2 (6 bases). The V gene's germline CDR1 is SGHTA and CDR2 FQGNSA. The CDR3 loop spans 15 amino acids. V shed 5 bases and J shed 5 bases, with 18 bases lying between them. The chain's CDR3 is CASSRTVSRGETQYF. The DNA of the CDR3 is TGTGCCAGCAGCCGAACCGTCTCCCGGGGGGAGACCCAGTACTTC.

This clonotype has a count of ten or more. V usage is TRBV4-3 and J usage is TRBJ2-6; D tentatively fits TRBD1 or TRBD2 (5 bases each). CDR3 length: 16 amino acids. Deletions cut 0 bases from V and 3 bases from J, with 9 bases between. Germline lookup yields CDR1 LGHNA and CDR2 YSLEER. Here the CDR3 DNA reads TGCGCCAGCAGCCAAGATCGAGGGGTTGGGGCCAACGTCCTGACTTTC. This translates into CASSQDRGVGANVLTF.

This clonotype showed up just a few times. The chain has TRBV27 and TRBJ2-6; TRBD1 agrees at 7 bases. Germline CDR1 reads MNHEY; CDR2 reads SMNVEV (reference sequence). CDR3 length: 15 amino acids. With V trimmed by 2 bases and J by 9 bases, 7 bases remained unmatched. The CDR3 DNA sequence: TGTGCCAGCAGTTTAGCCAGACAGGGAAACAACGTCCTGACTTTC. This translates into CASSLARQGNNVLTF.

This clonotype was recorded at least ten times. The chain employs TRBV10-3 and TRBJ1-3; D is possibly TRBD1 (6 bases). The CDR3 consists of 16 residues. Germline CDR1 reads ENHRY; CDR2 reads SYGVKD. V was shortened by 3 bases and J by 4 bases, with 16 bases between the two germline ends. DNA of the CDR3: TGTGCCATCAGTGACCGGGACAAGGAGGCAGGAAACACCATATATTTT. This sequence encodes CAISDRDKEAGNTIYF.

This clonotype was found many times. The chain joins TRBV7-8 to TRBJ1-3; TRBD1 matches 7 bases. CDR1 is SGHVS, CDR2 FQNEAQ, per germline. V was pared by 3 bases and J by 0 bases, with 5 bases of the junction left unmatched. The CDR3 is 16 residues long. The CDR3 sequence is CASSFGQAISGNTIYF. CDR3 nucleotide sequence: TGTGCCAGCAGCTTTGGACAGGCGATCTCTGGAAACACCATATATTTT.

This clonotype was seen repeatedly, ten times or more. CDR3 sequence: CASSWTAPPSYNEQFF. In DNA, the CDR3 is TGTGCCAGCAGCTGGACAGCGCCGCCCTCCTACAATGAGCAGTTCTTC. This chain joins TRBV5-5 and TRBJ2-1, with D tentatively TRBD1 (6 bases). In germline, CDR1 is SGHKS, CDR2 YYEKEE (reference sequence). There are 16 residues in the CDR3. The V and J ends lost 3 bases and 0 bases respectively, with 13 bases between them.

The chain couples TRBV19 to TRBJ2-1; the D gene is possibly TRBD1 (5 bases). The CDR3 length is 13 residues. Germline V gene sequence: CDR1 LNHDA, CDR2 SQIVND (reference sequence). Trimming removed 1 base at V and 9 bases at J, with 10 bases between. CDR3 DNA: TGTGCCAGTAGTATAGGGCAGGGTAGTGAGCAGTTCTTC. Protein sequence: CASSIGQGSEQFF.

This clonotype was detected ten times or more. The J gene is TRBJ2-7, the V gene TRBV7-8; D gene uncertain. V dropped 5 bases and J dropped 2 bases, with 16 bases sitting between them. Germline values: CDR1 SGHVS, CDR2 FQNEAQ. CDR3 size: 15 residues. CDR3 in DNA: TGTGCCAGCAGCCCCAATGTTGGCGGTACCTACGAGCAGTACTTC. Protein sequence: CASSPNVGGTYEQYF.

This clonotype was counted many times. In DNA, the CDR3 is TGTGCCAGCAGTATAATCAGCCTGAGACCGGGGAAGCTGTTTTTT. Translation gives CASSIISLRPGKLFF. V gene TRBV27 combines with J gene TRBJ2-2, with D perhaps TRBD2 (5 bases). The V end lost 5 bases, the J end lost 12 bases, and 22 bases lay between the germline ends. The CDR3 spans 15 residues. Germline V gene sequence: CDR1 MNHEY, CDR2 SMNVEV (reference sequence).

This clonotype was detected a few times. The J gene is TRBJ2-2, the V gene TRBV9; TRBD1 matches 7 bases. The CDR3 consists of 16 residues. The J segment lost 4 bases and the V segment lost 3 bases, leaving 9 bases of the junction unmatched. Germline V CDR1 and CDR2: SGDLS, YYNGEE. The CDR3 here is CASSARDRVGTGELFF. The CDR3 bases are TGTGCCAGCAGCGCCCGTGACAGGGTGGGCACCGGGGAGCTGTTTTTT.

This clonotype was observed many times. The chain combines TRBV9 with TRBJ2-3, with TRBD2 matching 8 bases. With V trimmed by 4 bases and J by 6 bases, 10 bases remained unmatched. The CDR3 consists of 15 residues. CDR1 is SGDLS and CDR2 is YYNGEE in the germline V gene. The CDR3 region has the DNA TGTGCCAGCAGCACTATAGCGGGGAGATTGGATACGCAGTATTTT. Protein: CASSTIAGRLDTQYF.

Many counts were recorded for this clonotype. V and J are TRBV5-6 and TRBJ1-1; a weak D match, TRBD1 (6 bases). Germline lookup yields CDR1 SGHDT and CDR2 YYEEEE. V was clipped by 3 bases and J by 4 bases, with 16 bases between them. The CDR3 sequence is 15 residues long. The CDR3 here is CASSSASGASTEAFF. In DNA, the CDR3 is TGTGCCAGCAGCTCTGCTTCGGGGGCTAGCACTGAAGCTTTCTTT.

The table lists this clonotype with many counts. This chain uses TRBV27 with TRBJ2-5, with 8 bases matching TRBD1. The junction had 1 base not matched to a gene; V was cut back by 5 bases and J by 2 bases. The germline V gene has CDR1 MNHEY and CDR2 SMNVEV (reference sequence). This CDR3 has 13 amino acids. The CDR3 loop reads CASSNRGQETQYF. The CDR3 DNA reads TGTGCCAGCAGTAACAGGGGGCAAGAGACCCAGTACTTC.

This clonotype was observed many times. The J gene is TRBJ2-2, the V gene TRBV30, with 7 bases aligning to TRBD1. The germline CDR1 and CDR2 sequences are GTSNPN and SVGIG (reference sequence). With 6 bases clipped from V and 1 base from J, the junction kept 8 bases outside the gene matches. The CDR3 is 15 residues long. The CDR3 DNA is TGTGCCTGTGCGAGGGGGCAGCAGAACACCGGGGAGCTGTTTTTT. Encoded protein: CACARGQQNTGELFF. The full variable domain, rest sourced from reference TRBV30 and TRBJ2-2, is SQTIHQWPATLVQPVGSPLSLECTVEGTSNPNLYWYRQAAGRGLQLLFYSVGIGQISSEVPQNLSASRPQDRQFILSSKKLLLSDSGFYLCACARGQQNTGELFFGEGSRLTVL.

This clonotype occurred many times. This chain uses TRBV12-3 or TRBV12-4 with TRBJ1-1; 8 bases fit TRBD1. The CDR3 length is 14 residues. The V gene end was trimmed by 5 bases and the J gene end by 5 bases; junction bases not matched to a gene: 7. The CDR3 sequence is CASSPLDRGTEAFF. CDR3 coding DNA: TGTGCCAGCAGTCCCCTCGACAGGGGAACTGAAGCTTTCTTT.

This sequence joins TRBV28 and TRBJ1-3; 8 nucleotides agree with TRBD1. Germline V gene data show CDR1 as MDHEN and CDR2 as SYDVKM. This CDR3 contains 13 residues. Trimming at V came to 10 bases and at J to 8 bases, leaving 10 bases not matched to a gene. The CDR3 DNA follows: TGTGCCACCAAGGAAGGACAGGGATACACCATATATTTT. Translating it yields CATKEGQGYTIYF.

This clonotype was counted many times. The CDR3 is CASSVGLAGGIDEQFF. CDR3 sequence (DNA): TGTGCCAGCAGCGTAGGACTAGCGGGAGGGATTGATGAGCAGTTCTTC. The chain combines TRBV9 with TRBJ2-1; TRBD2 aligns across 14 bases. The length of the CDR3 is 16 residues. Germline V gene lookup returns CDR1 SGDLS and CDR2 YYNGEE. The junction had 4 bases not matched to a gene; V was cut back by 0 bases and J by 8 bases.

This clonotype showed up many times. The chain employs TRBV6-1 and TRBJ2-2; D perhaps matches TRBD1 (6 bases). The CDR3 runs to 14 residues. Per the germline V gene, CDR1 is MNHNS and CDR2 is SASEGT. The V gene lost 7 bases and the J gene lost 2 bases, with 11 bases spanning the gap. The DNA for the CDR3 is TGTGCCAGCATGACGGGACAAAACACCGGGGAGCTGTTTTTT. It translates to CASMTGQNTGELFF.

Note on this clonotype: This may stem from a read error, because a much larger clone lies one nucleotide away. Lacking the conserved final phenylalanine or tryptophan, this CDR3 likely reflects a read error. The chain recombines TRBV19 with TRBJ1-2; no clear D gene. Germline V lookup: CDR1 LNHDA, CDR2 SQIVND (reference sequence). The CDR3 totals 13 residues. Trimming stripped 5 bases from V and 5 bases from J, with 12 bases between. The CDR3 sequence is CASSPDVRYGYTI. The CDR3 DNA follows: TGTGCCAGTAGTCCAGACGTGCGGTATGGCTACACCATC.

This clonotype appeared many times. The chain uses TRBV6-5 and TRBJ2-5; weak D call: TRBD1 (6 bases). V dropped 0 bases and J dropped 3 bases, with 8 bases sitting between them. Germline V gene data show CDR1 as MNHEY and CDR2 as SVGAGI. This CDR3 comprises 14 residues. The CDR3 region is CASSYSTGKETQYF. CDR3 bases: TGTGCCAGCAGTTACTCTACAGGGAAAGAGACCCAGTACTTC.

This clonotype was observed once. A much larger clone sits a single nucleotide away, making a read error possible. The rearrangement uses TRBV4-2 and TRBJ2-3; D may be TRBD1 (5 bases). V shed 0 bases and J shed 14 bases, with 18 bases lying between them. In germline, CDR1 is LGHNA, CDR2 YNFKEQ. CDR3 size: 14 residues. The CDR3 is CASSQDLCGAPGYF. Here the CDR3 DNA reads TGTGCCAGCAGCCAAGATCTGTGTGGGGCACCGGGGTATTTT.

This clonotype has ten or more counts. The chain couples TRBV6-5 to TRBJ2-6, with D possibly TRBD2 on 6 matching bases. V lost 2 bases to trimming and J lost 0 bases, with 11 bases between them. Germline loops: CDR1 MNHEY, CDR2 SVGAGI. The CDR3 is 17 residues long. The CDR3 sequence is CASSYGTGGSGANVLTF. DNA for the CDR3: TGTGCCAGCAGTTACGGGACTGGCGGCTCTGGGGCCAACGTCCTGACTTTC.

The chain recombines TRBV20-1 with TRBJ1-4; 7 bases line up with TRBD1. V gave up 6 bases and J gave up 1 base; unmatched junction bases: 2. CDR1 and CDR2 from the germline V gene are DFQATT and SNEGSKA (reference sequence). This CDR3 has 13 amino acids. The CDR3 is CSAAGGTNEKLFF. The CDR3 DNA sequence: TGCAGTGCCGCAGGGGGAACTAATGAAAAACTGTTTTTT.

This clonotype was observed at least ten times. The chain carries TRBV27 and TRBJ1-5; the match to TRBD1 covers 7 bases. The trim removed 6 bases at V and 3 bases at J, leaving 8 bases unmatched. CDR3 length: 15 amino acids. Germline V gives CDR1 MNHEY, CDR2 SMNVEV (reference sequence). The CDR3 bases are TGTGCCAGCAGGCTCGGCGACAGGGCCAATCAGCCCCAGCATTTT. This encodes CASRLGDRANQPQHF.

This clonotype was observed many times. This CDR3 is CSVVTGTGAGETQYF. CDR3 sequence (DNA): TGCAGCGTGGTTACCGGGACAGGGGCCGGGGAGACCCAGTACTTC. The chain links TRBV29-1 to TRBJ2-5; TRBD1 agrees at 10 bases. Germline values: CDR1 SQVTM, CDR2 ANQGSEA. V trimming: 6 bases; J trimming: 5 bases; junction bases outside the gene matches: 12. The CDR3 spans 15 residues.

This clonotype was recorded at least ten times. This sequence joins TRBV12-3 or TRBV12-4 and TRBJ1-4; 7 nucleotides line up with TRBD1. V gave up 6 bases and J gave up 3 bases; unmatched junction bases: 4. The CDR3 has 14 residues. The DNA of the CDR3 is TGTGCCAGCAGCCGAACAGGGGCTAATGAAAAACTGTTTTTT. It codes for CASSRTGANEKLFF.

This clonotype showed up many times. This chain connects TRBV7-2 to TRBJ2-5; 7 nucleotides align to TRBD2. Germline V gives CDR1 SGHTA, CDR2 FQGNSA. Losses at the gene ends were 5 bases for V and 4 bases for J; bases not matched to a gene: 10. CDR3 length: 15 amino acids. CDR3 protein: CASSLRRPGGETQYF. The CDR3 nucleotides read TGTGCCAGCAGCCTGCGACGGCCGGGAGGAGAGACCCAGTACTTC.

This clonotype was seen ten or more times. The CDR3 DNA is TGCAGCGTCACATCCAACGAGCAGTACTTC. This sequence encodes CSVTSNEQYF. J is TRBJ2-7 and V is TRBV29-1, with D unresolved. CDR3 size: 10 residues. The V and J ends lost 6 bases and 5 bases respectively, with 8 bases between them. Germline V CDR1 and CDR2: SQVTM, ANQGSEA.

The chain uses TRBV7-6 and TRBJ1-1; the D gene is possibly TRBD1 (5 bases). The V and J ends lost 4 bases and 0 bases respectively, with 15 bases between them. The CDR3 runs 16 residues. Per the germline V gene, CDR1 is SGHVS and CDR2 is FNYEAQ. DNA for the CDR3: TGTGCCAGCAGCTGGGGGGACGGAGAAATGAACACTGAAGCTTTCTTT. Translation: CASSWGDGEMNTEAFF.

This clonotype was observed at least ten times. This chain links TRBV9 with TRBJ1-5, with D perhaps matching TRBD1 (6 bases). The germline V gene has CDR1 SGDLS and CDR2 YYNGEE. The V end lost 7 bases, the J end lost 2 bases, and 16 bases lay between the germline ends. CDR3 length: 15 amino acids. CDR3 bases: TGTGCCAGCTCCCCGTTGGGGGGCGGCAATCAGCCCCAGCATTTT. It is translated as CASSPLGGGNQPQHF.

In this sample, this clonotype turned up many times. The CDR3, as DNA: TGTGCCAGCTCACGGGACAGGCTCTACGAGCAGTACTTC. Protein: CASSRDRLYEQYF. J is TRBJ2-7 and V is TRBV18; 8 nucleotides agree with TRBD1. Germline trimming cut 4 bases from V and 3 bases from J; bases unmatched to any gene: 2. The CDR3 runs 13 residues. Germline V gene lookup returns CDR1 KGHSH and CDR2 LQKENI.